Each of the 25 T cell receptor beta chains below was sequenced from the same sample in a study of CD8 T cells in Susac syndrome. Random hexamers were used to reverse transcribe an amount of roughly 0.45 to 1 ug RNA. Using its own MiXCR run on the immunoSEQ multiplex PCR reads, TCRdb lists one record per CDR3 protein. The profile shows hundreds of thousands of distinct CDR3 sequences, about 94% of them singletons. The sample was CD4+ T cells from PBMCs. These receptors all stem from a human donor with Susac syndrome.

The chain couples TRBV11-2 to TRBJ2-3, with 11 bases lining up with TRBD1. Germline CDR1 is SGHAT and CDR2 is FQNNGV. This CDR3 spans 15 amino acids. After removal of 4 bases from V and 4 bases from J, the junction contained 4 bases not matched to a gene. The CDR3 region is CASSWDRGGADTQYF. DNA of the CDR3: TGTGCCAGCAGCTGGGACAGGGGGGGTGCAGATACGCAGTATTTT.

The J gene is TRBJ1-1, the V gene TRBV27; D is undetermined. The CDR3 covers 14 residues. V shed 5 bases and J shed 0 bases, with 10 bases lying between them. CDR1 MNHEY and CDR2 SMNVEV come from the germline V gene (reference sequence). The CDR3 DNA follows: TGTGCCAGCAGTGGATGGACGATGAACACTGAAGCTTTCTTT. It codes for CASSGWTMNTEAFF.

The rearrangement joins TRBV5-1 to TRBJ1-1; weak D call: TRBD1 (6 bases). The CDR3 extends over 12 amino acids. The germline gives CDR1 SGHRS, CDR2 YFSETQ. The germline V and J ends were trimmed by 4 bases and 5 bases, with 9 bases remaining between them. As DNA, the CDR3 is TGCGCCAGCAGCACAGGGTATACTGAAGCTTTCTTT. It codes for CASSTGYTEAFF. The full variable domain, rest sourced from reference TRBV5-1 and TRBJ1-1, is KAGVTQTPRYLIKTRGQQVTLSCSPISGHRSVSWYQQTPGQGLQFLFEYFSETQRNKGNFPGRFSGRQFSNSRSEMNVSTLELGDSALYLCASSTGYTEAFFGQGTRLTVV.

This chain joins TRBV10-3 and TRBJ2-3; 11 bases map to TRBD2. The CDR3 has 15 residues. V trimming: 6 bases; J trimming: 6 bases; junction bases outside the gene matches: 8. CDR1 is ENHRY and CDR2 is SYGVKD in the germline V gene. The CDR3 coding sequence is TGTGCCATCAGCTCGACTAGCGGGGAGAGTGATACGCAGTATTTT. This translates into CAISSTSGESDTQYF.

This CDR3 is CASSQGRPAARSYNEQFF. The CDR3 nucleotides are TGCGCCAGCAGCCAAGGCCGGCCAGCGGCACGCTCCTACAATGAGCAGTTCTTC. The chain joins TRBV4-3 to TRBJ2-1; TRBD2 might be the D (5 bases). The CDR3 runs to 18 residues. Trimming removed 1 base from V and 0 bases from J, with 16 bases in between. Per the germline V gene, CDR1 is LGHNA and CDR2 is YSLEER.

The chain is built from TRBV4-1 and TRBJ1-6, with TRBD1 matching over 7 bases. J lost 8 bases, V lost 4 bases, and 8 bases had no gene match. The CDR3 is 15 residues long. Per the germline V gene, CDR1 is MGHRA and CDR2 is YSYEKL. CDR3 nucleotides: TGCGCCAGCAGCCGGCTTGACAGGGAACATTCACCCCTCCACTTT. Its protein is CASSRLDREHSPLHF.

The chain recombines TRBV20-1 with TRBJ2-5; no clear D gene. V was clipped by 3 bases and J by 4 bases, with 9 bases between them. The CDR3 contains 12 residues. Germline CDR1 DFQATT, CDR2 SNEGSKA (reference sequence). The DNA for the CDR3 is TGCAGTGCTAGTTACGCAGGAGAGACCCAGTACTTC. This encodes CSASYAGETQYF.

The rearrangement uses TRBV11-3 and TRBJ2-5; D not resolved. The CDR3 spans 11 residues. CDR1 and CDR2 (germline): SGHNT, YENEEA. The ends were cut back, 3 bases at V and 3 bases at J, with 2 bases in the middle. The CDR3 DNA sequence: TGTGCCAGCAGCTTTAAAGAGACCCAGTACTTC. Residues: CASSFKETQYF.

The chain uses TRBV30 and TRBJ1-3, with D unresolved. Trimming removed 2 bases from V and 0 bases from J, with 8 bases in between. Germline-derived CDR1 and CDR2 are GTSNPN and SVGIG (reference sequence). The CDR3 spans 14 residues. The CDR3 DNA follows: TGTGCCTGGAGTACGGGCAGCTCTGGAAACACCATATATTTT. This codes for CAWSTGSSGNTIYF.

This rearrangement joins TRBV20-1 to TRBJ1-5; a possible D gene is TRBD1 (6 bases). The CDR3 spans 12 residues. Germline lookup yields CDR1 DFQATT and CDR2 SNEGSKA (reference sequence). V lost 7 bases, J lost 9 bases, and 16 bases lay in between. This CDR3 reads CSGGGADVPQHF. CDR3 in DNA: TGCAGTGGAGGGGGGGCGGATGTGCCCCAGCATTTT.

The gene calls are TRBV30 and TRBJ1-2, with a possible D match to TRBD1 (6 bases). V shed 2 bases and J shed 2 bases, with 9 bases lying between them. Per germline, CDR1 GTSNPN and CDR2 SVGIG (reference sequence). The length of the CDR3 is 13 residues. The CDR3 here is CAWSPGHNYGYTF. The CDR3 DNA follows: TGTGCCTGGAGTCCGGGACACAACTATGGCTACACCTTC.

V gene TRBV18 combines with J gene TRBJ2-7; the D gene could be TRBD1 or TRBD2 (6 bases each). The CDR3 is made up of 14 amino acids. CDR1 KGHSH and CDR2 LQKENI come from the germline V gene. V lost 4 bases and J 0 bases, leaving 10 bases between the germline ends. CDR3 nucleotide sequence: TGTGCCAGCTCACGGACGGGGGCCTCCTACGAGCAGTACTTC. As protein: CASSRTGASYEQYF.

The chain links TRBV5-1 to TRBJ2-7; TRBD1 aligns across 9 bases. Germline assignment: CDR1 SGHRS and CDR2 YFSETQ. The CDR3 sequence is 14 residues long. The V and J ends lost 4 bases and 6 bases, in that order; junction bases with no gene match: 8. The CDR3 DNA sequence: TGCGCCAGCAGCCCCTGGACAGGGGACGGCGAGCAGTACTTC. Protein sequence: CASSPWTGDGEQYF.

The CDR3 reads CAWSQGEASNQPQHF. In DNA form, the CDR3 reads TGTGCCTGGTCACAGGGGGAAGCTAGCAATCAGCCCCAGCATTTT. This chain uses TRBV30 with TRBJ1-5, with 8 bases lining up with TRBD1. Per the germline V gene, CDR1 is GTSNPN and CDR2 is SVGIG (reference sequence). V was pared by 5 bases and J by 0 bases, with 6 bases of the junction left unmatched. This CDR3 is 15 amino acids long.

This chain joins TRBV20-1 and TRBJ2-1, with 10 bases identical to TRBD2. Germline V gene lookup returns CDR1 DFQATT and CDR2 SNEGSKA (reference sequence). Germline trimming cut 4 bases from V and 4 bases from J; bases unmatched to any gene: 7. The length of the CDR3 is 15 residues. The CDR3 reads CSANALAGAYNEQFF. Here the CDR3 DNA reads TGCAGTGCTAACGCCCTAGCGGGGGCGTACAATGAGCAGTTCTTC.

This chain joins TRBV11-3 and TRBJ2-6; a possible D gene is TRBD1 (5 bases). CDR1 and CDR2 from the germline V gene are SGHNT and YENEEA. The CDR3 sequence is 16 residues long. The V end lost 6 bases, the J end lost 0 bases, and 12 bases lay between the germline ends. The CDR3 DNA is TGTGCCAGCAGTTTTTTACAGGTCTCTGGGGCCAACGTCCTGACTTTC. Translated, it gives CASSFLQVSGANVLTF.

This chain uses TRBV12-3 or TRBV12-4 with TRBJ1-5; 8 positions match TRBD1. The CDR3 has 15 amino acids. The V gene end was trimmed by 5 bases and the J gene end by 3 bases; junction bases not matched to a gene: 6. CDR3 sequence: CASSPRTGINQPQHF. DNA for the CDR3: TGTGCCAGCAGTCCCCGGACAGGGATCAATCAGCCCCAGCATTTT.

J is TRBJ2-2 and V is TRBV5-1, with a tentative D call TRBD2 (5 bases). V was pared by 3 bases and J by 5 bases, with 17 bases between. This CDR3 has 16 amino acids. Per the germline V gene, CDR1 is SGHRS and CDR2 is YFSETQ. This CDR3 reads CASSWPRGPGTGELFF. The CDR3 region has the DNA TGCGCCAGCAGCTGGCCCAGAGGGCCGGGGACCGGGGAGCTGTTTTTT.

This chain links TRBV12-3 or TRBV12-4 with TRBJ2-7; the D call may be TRBD1 or TRBD2 (5 bases each). V lost 3 bases, J lost 7 bases, and 10 bases lay in between. This CDR3 comprises 12 residues. This CDR3 is CASSLGPGEQYF. The DNA for the CDR3 is TGTGCCAGCAGTTTGGGGCCGGGGGAGCAGTACTTC.

V is TRBV7-2 and J is TRBJ2-7; D gene ambiguous. This CDR3 spans 13 amino acids. V was trimmed by 0 bases and J by 5 bases, leaving 8 bases between them. Germline values: CDR1 SGHTA, CDR2 FQGNSA. CDR3 region: CASSLAPQDEQYF. The CDR3 region has the DNA TGTGCCAGCAGCTTAGCGCCGCAGGACGAGCAGTACTTC. Supplemented by reference TRBV7-2 and TRBJ2-7, the full variable domain reads GAGVSQSPSNKVTEKGKDVELRCDPISGHTALYWYRQSLGQGLEFLIYFQGNSAPDKSGLPSDRFSAERTGGSVSTLTIQRTQQEDSAVYLCASSLAPQDEQYFGPGTRLTVT.

The chain uses TRBV6-5 and TRBJ1-2; 7 bases map to TRBD1. The CDR3 totals 15 residues. The V gene end was trimmed by 2 bases and the J gene end by 10 bases; junction bases not matched to a gene: 13. CDR1 and CDR2 from the germline V gene are MNHEY and SVGAGI. The CDR3 reads CASSYPMKPDRAYTF. Written as DNA, the CDR3 is TGTGCCAGCAGTTACCCCATGAAACCCGACAGGGCCTACACCTTC.

The V call is TRBV29-1, the J call TRBJ1-3; perhaps TRBD1 as D (6 bases). Trimming removed 1 base at V and 5 bases at J, with 12 bases between. This CDR3 region has 14 residues. From germline, CDR1 is SQVTM and CDR2 ANQGSEA. The chain's CDR3 is CSVEVQQGRNTIYF. Here the CDR3 DNA reads TGCAGCGTTGAAGTACAACAGGGTAGAAACACCATATATTTT.

This chain uses TRBV3-1 with TRBJ1-4, with D unclear. Germline assignment: CDR1 LGHDT and CDR2 YNNKEL (reference sequence). V was cut by 3 bases and J by 7 bases, with 6 bases left in between. This CDR3 is built from 12 residues. DNA for the CDR3: TGTGCCAGCAGCCACGGGGTTGAAAAACTGTTTTTT. It encodes CASSHGVEKLFF. Looking up the rest from reference TRBV3-1 and TRBJ1-4 gives the full variable domain: DTAVSQTPKYLVTQMGNDKSIKCEQNLGHDTMYWYKQDSKKFLKIMFSYNNKELIINETVPNRFSPKSPDKAHLNLHINSLELGDSAVYFCASSHGVEKLFFGSGTQLSVL.

Worth noting for this clonotype: At one end, the junction sequence differs from germline, possibly due to a read error. This chain links TRBV29-1 with TRBJ2-2, with 10 bases aligning to TRBD1. Germline V gene data show CDR1 as SQVTM and CDR2 as ANQGSEA. This CDR3 region has 10 residues. The chain's CDR3 is CSAGTGALFF. Written as DNA, the CDR3 is TGCAGCGCCGGGACAGGGGCGCTGTTTTTT.

The rearrangement joins TRBV3-1 to TRBJ1-2, with 9 bases lining up with TRBD1. The germline gives CDR1 LGHDT, CDR2 YNNKEL (reference sequence). The CDR3 is 15 amino acids. V was clipped by 4 bases and J by 4 bases; unmatched bases: 7. The CDR3 sequence: CASSRLDRGGYGYTF. CDR3 nucleotide sequence: TGTGCCAGCAGCCGTTTGGACAGGGGCGGCTATGGCTACACCTTC.